This T cell receptor beta chain stems from a study of blood T cells in healthy people across ages. Regarding the study as a whole: Roughly linearly, TCR beta diversity per million T cells fell as age increased.

The CDR3 extends over 15 amino acids. Germline CDR1 MNHNS, CDR2 SASEGT. The V gene lost 6 bases and the J gene lost 0 bases, with 12 bases spanning the gap. Primed by a sample-barcoded 5' primer and a J-beta primer mix, a second PCR proceeded for about 7 to 12 cycles. Each TCR beta cDNA got a 12-nucleotide random molecular identifier. MiXCR was run by TCRdb on the 5' RACE reads, yielding one entry per CDR3 protein. The sample lists 1.5 million to 2 million distinct CDR3 sequences, approximately 50% seen once, with approximately 2% in the top ten. Regarding this clonotype: Its antigen remains unknown.

The TCR sequence derives from a woman in her thirties or forties in good health. The rearrangement links TRBV6-1 to TRBJ2-1; possible D gene TRBD2, 5 bases. Sequences were obtained from blood. The CDR3 bases are TGTGCCAGCAGGAGGGTAGCAAGCTCCTACAATGAGCAGTTCTTC. Translated, it gives CASRRVASSYNEQFF.